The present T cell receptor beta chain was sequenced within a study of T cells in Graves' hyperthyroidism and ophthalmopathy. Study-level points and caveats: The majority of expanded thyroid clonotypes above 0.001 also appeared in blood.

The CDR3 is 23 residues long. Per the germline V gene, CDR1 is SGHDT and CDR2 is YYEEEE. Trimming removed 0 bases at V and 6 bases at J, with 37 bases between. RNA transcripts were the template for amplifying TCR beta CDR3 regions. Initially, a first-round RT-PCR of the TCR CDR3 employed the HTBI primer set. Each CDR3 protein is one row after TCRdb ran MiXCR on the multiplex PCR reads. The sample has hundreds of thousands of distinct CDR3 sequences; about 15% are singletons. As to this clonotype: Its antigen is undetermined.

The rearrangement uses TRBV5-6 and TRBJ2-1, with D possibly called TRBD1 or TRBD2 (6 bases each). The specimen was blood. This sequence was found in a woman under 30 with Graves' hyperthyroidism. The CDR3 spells CASSLEVGGFAGLIQYDCNEQFF. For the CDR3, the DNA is TGTGCCAGCAGCTTGGAGGTGGGGGGCTTCGCGGGACTCATACAGTATGACTGCAATGAGCAGTTCTTC.